These 12 T cell receptor beta chains came from one sample sequenced in a study of chemoradiotherapy in HPV16-positive cancers. TCRdb keeps only in-frame clones here, not all; method: immunoSEQ multiplex PCR. The sample contains about 1,200 clones, about four fifths of which appear only once. Sequenced here: tumor tissue, sampled from a patient who underwent chemoradiotherapy. The receptors come from a human donor with HPV-associated anogenital cancer.

The chain couples TRBV11-2 to TRBJ2-1; D might be TRBD1 or TRBD2, each matching 5 bases. The CDR3 is 12 amino acids. CDR1 is SGHAT and CDR2 is FQNNGV in the germline V gene. V was shortened by 8 bases and J by 8 bases, with 13 bases between the two germline ends. The CDR3 spells CASEGNFDEQFF. CDR3 nucleotide sequence: TGTGCCAGCGAGGGGAACTTCGATGAGCAGTTCTTC.

The chain employs TRBV5-6 and TRBJ2-7; 9 nucleotides agree with TRBD1. Trimming took 4 bases from V and 6 from J; bases not matched to a gene: 11. The CDR3 covers 15 residues. The germline V gene has CDR1 SGHDT and CDR2 YYEEEE. CDR3 protein: CASSRPGQGIGEQYF. CDR3 sequence (DNA): TGTGCCAGCAGCCGCCCGGGACAGGGTATCGGCGAGCAGTACTTC.

The V gene is TRBV27, the J gene TRBJ2-7; the D gene is possibly TRBD2 (5 bases). This CDR3 has 14 amino acids. V was shortened by 10 bases and J by 0 bases, with 16 bases between the two germline ends. The germline CDR1 and CDR2 sequences are MNHEY and SMNVEV (reference sequence). CDR3 amino acids: CATSRAAASYEQYF. The CDR3 DNA reads TGTGCCACCTCGAGAGCGGCGGCCTCCTACGAGCAGTACTTC.

V is TRBV5-4 and J is TRBJ1-2; the match to TRBD1 covers 10 bases. CDR1 is SGHNT, CDR2 YYREEE, per germline (reference sequence). V lost 6 bases, J lost 6 bases, and 11 bases stayed unmatched. This CDR3 is 15 amino acids long. The CDR3 coding sequence is TGTGCCAGCATCAGGGGGGACAGGGGCACTGATGGCTACACCTTC. This translates into CASIRGDRGTDGYTF.

The rearrangement uses TRBV29-1 and TRBJ2-5; D is uncertain. The CDR3 has 13 residues. Trimming pared 7 bases from V and 4 bases from J, leaving 16 bases between. Germline values: CDR1 SQVTM, CDR2 ANQGSEA. CDR3 coding DNA: TGCAGCGCTAGGATTCGATCAGGAGAGACCCAGTACTTC. Residues: CSARIRSGETQYF.

The chain couples TRBV27 to TRBJ1-1; D ambiguous. The CDR3 runs to 14 residues. The V end lost 6 bases, the J end lost 11 bases, and 22 bases lay between the germline ends. Germline lookup yields CDR1 MNHEY and CDR2 SMNVEV (reference sequence). This chain's CDR3 is CASSRLGGLEEAFF. DNA for the CDR3: TGTGCCAGCAGCCGATTAGGAGGTTTAGAGGAGGCTTTCTTT.

This clone was detected only a few times. The V call is TRBV9, the J call TRBJ2-1, with 8 bases aligning to TRBD2. After removal of 4 bases from V and 7 bases from J, the junction contained 7 bases not matched to a gene. The CDR3 consists of 14 residues. Germline V lookup: CDR1 SGDLS, CDR2 YYNGEE. The CDR3 is CASSLAGPRNEQFF. CDR3 nucleotide sequence: TGTGCCAGCAGCTTAGCGGGACCTAGAAATGAGCAGTTCTTC. Full variable domain (outside the CDR3, taken from reference TRBV9 and TRBJ2-1): DSGVTQTPKHLITATGQRVTLRCSPRSGDLSVYWYQQSLDQGLQFLIQYYNGEERAKGNILERFSAQQFPDLHSELNLSSLELGDSALYFCASSLAGPRNEQFFGPGTRLTVL.

The chain joins TRBV4-2 to TRBJ1-4; D remains unclear. Germline loops: CDR1 LGHNA, CDR2 YNFKEQ. V was clipped by 6 bases and J by 8 bases, with 19 bases between them. CDR3 length: 15 residues. The CDR3 reads CASRAAQALREKLFF. For the CDR3, the DNA is TGTGCCAGCAGGGCAGCGCAGGCGCTTAGAGAAAAACTGTTTTTT.

V and J are TRBV4-1 and TRBJ1-5; tentative D call: TRBD1 (5 bases). This CDR3 spans 14 amino acids. Germline V gene data show CDR1 as MGHRA and CDR2 as YSYEKL. V dropped 5 bases and J dropped 2 bases, with 10 bases sitting between them. CDR3 bases: TGCGCCAGCAGCGACACAGGACGCAATCAGCCCCAGCATTTT. The encoded protein is CASSDTGRNQPQHF.

The J gene is TRBJ1-2, the V gene TRBV5-5; D may be TRBD1 (6 bases). CDR3 size: 17 residues. V lost 1 base and J lost 2, with 18 bases in between. Germline-derived CDR1 and CDR2 are SGHKS and YYEKEE (reference sequence). The CDR3 region is CASSLSRLVGQNYGYTF. The CDR3 nucleotides are TGTGCCAGCAGCTTGAGCCGCCTTGTAGGACAGAACTATGGCTACACCTTC.

The chain links TRBV4-3 to TRBJ1-6; 7 bases agree with TRBD1. Germline CDR1 and CDR2: LGHNA and YSLEER. Trimming cost V 4 bases and J 7 bases; bases outside gene matches: 7. The length of the CDR3 is 15 residues. CDR3 DNA sequence: TGCGCCAGCAGCCTCGACAGGGTGGGAAATTCACCCCTCCACTTT. Translated: CASSLDRVGNSPLHF.

The chain has TRBV6-1 and TRBJ1-1; possible D gene TRBD1, 5 bases. V lost 3 bases and J 11 bases, leaving 16 bases between the germline ends. Germline CDR1 and CDR2: MNHNS and SASEGT. This CDR3 has 13 residues. Here the CDR3 reads CASSDRAPPRAFF. The CDR3, as DNA: TGTGCCAGCAGTGACAGGGCTCCCCCCCGGGCTTTCTTT.